These 24 T cell receptor beta chains came from one sample sequenced in a study of blood T cell repertoires in COVID-19. The table came from immunoSEQ multiplex PCR; TCRdb's copy has only in-frame clones and leaves some out. The repertoire holds some 180,000 clones, with approximately 85% as singletons. The sequenced sample was PBMCs or T cells enriched from blood (not recorded which). The receptors were sampled from a man aged 40-49 years who had recovered from COVID-19.

V usage is TRBV27 and J usage is TRBJ1-2; D may be TRBD1 (5 bases). The CDR3 sequence is 14 residues long. V gave up 5 bases and J gave up 4 bases, with 14 bases separating them. CDR1 and CDR2 (germline): MNHEY, SMNVEV (reference sequence). The CDR3 protein is CASSPADSFYGYTF. CDR3 nucleotides: TGTGCCAGCAGTCCAGCCGACAGCTTCTATGGCTACACCTTC.

The genes are TRBV14 and TRBJ2-7; 7 bases are a match to TRBD1. CDR3 length equals 13 residues. Germline CDR1 and CDR2: SGHDN and FVKESK. The J segment lost 5 bases and the V segment lost 2 bases, leaving 3 bases of the junction unmatched. CDR3 in DNA: TGTGCCAGCAGCCAAAGGGGGCATCACGAGCAGTACTTC. It encodes CASSQRGHHEQYF.

The V and J genes are TRBV28 and TRBJ1-4; possibly TRBD1 for D (6 bases). The CDR3 is 14 residues long. CDR1 is MDHEN and CDR2 is SYDVKM in the germline V gene. The V end lost 2 bases, the J end lost 6 bases, and 10 bases lay between the germline ends. The CDR3 sequence is CASSLVQGHEKLFF. CDR3 coding DNA: TGTGCCAGCAGTTTAGTACAGGGACATGAAAAACTGTTTTTT.

V usage is TRBV7-9 and J usage is TRBJ1-4; D perhaps matches TRBD1 (5 bases). Germline CDR1 reads SEHNR; CDR2 reads FQNEAQ (reference sequence). The CDR3 runs 18 residues. Trimming stripped 5 bases from V and 1 base from J, with 20 bases between. CDR3 DNA: TGTGCCAGCAGCGACCGTCCGGGGAGGGGAATAACTAATGAAAAACTGTTTTTT. It is translated as CASSDRPGRGITNEKLFF.

V gene TRBV28 combines with J gene TRBJ1-2; 10 nucleotides align to TRBD1. J gave up 6 bases and V 6 bases, and 13 bases lay outside the gene matches. This CDR3 comprises 16 residues. Germline V CDR1 and CDR2: MDHEN, SYDVKM. Here the CDR3 DNA reads TGTGCCAGCAGCATAACAACCGGGACAGGGGTGGATGGCTACACCTTC. It translates to CASSITTGTGVDGYTF.

The chain joins TRBV5-4 to TRBJ1-2; weak D call: TRBD1 (6 bases). Trimming removed 4 bases at V and 3 bases at J, with 16 bases between. This CDR3 region has 15 residues. The germline V gene has CDR1 SGHNT and CDR2 YYREEE (reference sequence). The CDR3 DNA reads TGTGCCAGCAGCCCCCGGGGGGGGCGCGACTATGGCTACACCTTC. Translated, it gives CASSPRGGRDYGYTF. The complete variable domain, with remaining parts taken from reference TRBV5-4 and TRBJ1-2, reads ETGVTQSPTHLIKTRGQQVTLRCSSQSGHNTVSWYQQALGQGPQFIFQYYREEENGRGNFPPRFSGLQFPNYSSELNVNALELDDSALYLCASSPRGGRDYGYTFGSGTRLTVV.

V and J are TRBV14 and TRBJ2-1, with D perhaps TRBD2 (6 bases). CDR3 length equals 15 residues. In germline, CDR1 is SGHDN, CDR2 FVKESK. Trimming removed 1 base from V and 9 bases from J, with 16 bases in between. The CDR3 spells CASSQVRGSAGEQFF. DNA for the CDR3: TGTGCCAGCAGCCAAGTTCGGGGGTCTGCTGGTGAGCAGTTCTTC.

This clone occurred many times. The chain uses TRBV6-6 and TRBJ2-7, with 11 bases aligning to TRBD2. V shed 3 bases and J 5 bases; nucleotides not matched to a gene: 6. The CDR3 totals 15 residues. CDR1 and CDR2 (germline): MNHNY, SVGAGI (reference sequence). Here the CDR3 reads CASSYLAGGTHEQYF. The DNA for the CDR3 is TGTGCCAGCAGTTATCTAGCGGGAGGCACCCACGAGCAGTACTTC.

The gene calls are TRBV29-1 and TRBJ1-4; 9 bases match TRBD1. There are 13 residues in the CDR3. Germline CDR1 is SQVTM and CDR2 is ANQGSEA. Germline trimming cut 7 bases from V and 6 bases from J; bases unmatched to any gene: 6. The CDR3 DNA reads as TGCAGCGCCAGAACAGGGGGCTATGAAAAACTGTTTTTT. Translated: CSARTGGYEKLFF. Looking up the rest from reference TRBV29-1 and TRBJ1-4 gives the full variable domain: SAVISQKPSRDICQRGTSLTIQCQVDSQVTMMFWYRQQPGQSLTLIATANQGSEATYESGFVIDKFPISRPNLTFSTLTVSNMSPEDSSIYLCSARTGGYEKLFFGSGTQLSVL.

The CDR3 nucleotides read TGTGCCAGCAGTGAATACACAGGGACGGATTCACCCCTCCACTTT. Protein product: CASSEYTGTDSPLHF. The chain links TRBV2 to TRBJ1-6, with D maybe TRBD1 (6 bases). The length of the CDR3 is 15 residues. CDR1 is SNHLY, CDR2 FYNNEI, per germline. V was trimmed by 2 bases and J by 8 bases, leaving 13 bases between them.

This chain links TRBV19 with TRBJ2-1; the match to TRBD2 covers 11 bases. The CDR3 spans 12 residues. The trim removed 4 bases at V and 12 bases at J, leaving 2 bases unmatched. Germline V lookup: CDR1 LNHDA, CDR2 SQIVND (reference sequence). The CDR3: CASSTTSGRQFF. In DNA form, the CDR3 reads TGTGCCAGTAGTACCACTAGCGGGAGGCAGTTCTTC.

This chain connects TRBV10-1 to TRBJ2-1; perhaps TRBD1 as D (5 bases). The germline V gene has CDR1 WNHNN and CDR2 SYGVQD (reference sequence). Trimming stripped 0 bases from V and 12 bases from J, with 21 bases between. This CDR3 has 16 amino acids. The CDR3 loop is CASSESRGTPGLGQFF. CDR3 nucleotide sequence: TGCGCCAGCAGTGAGTCTAGGGGTACACCTGGTCTTGGGCAGTTCTTC.

The V and J genes are TRBV20-1 and TRBJ2-2; D uncertain. Looked up from germline, CDR1 is DFQATT and CDR2 is SNEGSKA (reference sequence). V lost 5 bases and J lost 6, with 7 bases in between. This CDR3 has 11 amino acids. The CDR3: CSAQVPGELFF. The CDR3 coding sequence is TGCAGTGCTCAGGTCCCCGGGGAGCTGTTTTTT.

The V call is TRBV11-1, the J call TRBJ1-1; 12 positions agree with TRBD1. The trim removed 5 bases at V and 4 bases at J, leaving 5 bases unmatched. The CDR3 consists of 15 residues. CDR1 SGHAT and CDR2 FQDESV come from the germline V gene (reference sequence). The CDR3 loop is CASSAGTGGFTEAFF. In DNA form, the CDR3 reads TGTGCCAGCAGCGCCGGGACAGGGGGCTTCACTGAAGCTTTCTTT.

The rearrangement links TRBV5-1 to TRBJ2-3, with 8 positions matching TRBD2. This CDR3 has 15 residues. Germline V gene lookup returns CDR1 SGHRS and CDR2 YFSETQ. J was trimmed by 11 bases and V by 5 bases; bases with no gene match: 16. The CDR3 nucleotides read TGCGCCAGCAGGGATCCTAGCGGCGGGACTAGGGAGCAGTATTTT. It specifies CASRDPSGGTREQYF. The full variable domain, completed using reference TRBV5-1 and TRBJ2-3, is KAGVTQTPRYLIKTRGQQVTLSCSPISGHRSVSWYQQTPGQGLQFLFEYFSETQRNKGNFPGRFSGRQFSNSRSEMNVSTLELGDSALYLCASRDPSGGTREQYFGPGTRLTVL.

V usage is TRBV27 and J usage is TRBJ1-1, with D unclear. Germline assignment: CDR1 MNHEY and CDR2 SMNVEV (reference sequence). V was cut by 3 bases and J by 2 bases, with 7 bases left in between. The CDR3 totals 13 residues. CDR3 in DNA: TGTGCCAGCAGTTTGCAGGTAAACACTGAAGCTTTCTTT. This sequence encodes CASSLQVNTEAFF.

This clone was seen only once. V gene TRBV5-4 combines with J gene TRBJ2-1; 9 bases map to TRBD1. J lost 3 bases, V lost 4 bases, and 8 bases had no gene match. Per germline, CDR1 SGHNT and CDR2 YYREEE (reference sequence). The CDR3 length is 16 residues. This CDR3 reads CASSGTGTGYYNEQFF. DNA for the CDR3: TGTGCCAGCAGCGGTACCGGGACAGGGTACTACAATGAGCAGTTCTTC.

This rearrangement joins TRBV29-1 to TRBJ2-1; tentatively, D is TRBD2 (5 bases). The CDR3 contains 14 residues. The ends were cut back, 3 bases at V and 6 bases at J, with 15 bases in the middle. The V gene's germline CDR1 is SQVTM and CDR2 ANQGSEA. The CDR3 region is CSVEREVSFNEQFF. The CDR3 bases are TGCAGCGTTGAGAGGGAAGTGAGCTTCAATGAGCAGTTCTTC.

This chain's CDR3 is CASSLGGVTNEKLFF. Here the CDR3 DNA reads TGCGCCAGCAGCTTAGGCGGGGTTACTAATGAAAAACTGTTTTTT. The chain carries TRBV5-1 and TRBJ1-4; unclear D gene. The length of the CDR3 is 15 residues. Germline CDR1 and CDR2: SGHRS and YFSETQ. Trimming removed 2 bases from V and 2 bases from J, with 10 bases in between.

V gene TRBV30 combines with J gene TRBJ1-5; TRBD1 matches 9 bases. Germline CDR1 and CDR2: GTSNPN and SVGIG (reference sequence). With 1 base clipped from V and 7 bases from J, the junction kept 2 bases outside the gene matches. CDR3 length: 13 residues. CDR3 amino acids: CAWSETGGQPQHF. DNA for the CDR3: TGTGCCTGGAGTGAGACAGGGGGACAGCCCCAGCATTTT.

This clone was seen only once. The chain couples TRBV3-1 (or the pseudogene TRBV3-2) to TRBJ1-2, with 7 bases matching TRBD1. V lost 4 bases, J lost 8 bases, and 16 bases stayed unmatched. This CDR3 is 16 amino acids long. Germline loops: CDR1 LGHDT, CDR2 YNNKEL (reference sequence). CDR3 DNA: TGTGCCAGCAGCCGACTAGTTTCACAGGGGATCGTCGGCTACACCTTC. This encodes CASSRLVSQGIVGYTF.

The chain combines TRBV19 with TRBJ1-2; 8 bases agree with TRBD1. Trimming cost V 8 bases and J 4 bases; bases outside gene matches: 9. CDR1 LNHDA and CDR2 SQIVND come from the germline V gene (reference sequence). This CDR3 comprises 14 residues. CDR3 nucleotide sequence: TGTGCCAGTGAAGCGCAAGACAGGGGCTATGGCTACACCTTC. Its protein is CASEAQDRGYGYTF. The whole variable domain, remainder taken from reference TRBV19 and TRBJ1-2, is DGGITQSPKYLFRKEGQNVTLSCEQNLNHDAMYWYRQDPGQGLRLIYYSQIVNDFQKGDIAEGYSVSREKKESFPLTVTSAQKNPTAFYLCASEAQDRGYGYTFGSGTRLTVV.

This clone appeared a single time. The J gene is TRBJ1-5, the V gene TRBV7-8; 7 bases agree with TRBD1. Germline-derived CDR1 and CDR2 are SGHVS and FQNEAQ. The CDR3 totals 14 residues. Trimming at V came to 5 bases and at J to 5 bases, leaving 6 bases not matched to a gene. CDR3 DNA sequence: TGTGCCAGCAGCCTAACACAGGGGTATCAGCCCCAGCATTTT. It translates to CASSLTQGYQPQHF.

This rearrangement joins TRBV28 to TRBJ1-4, with D perhaps matching TRBD1 (6 bases). Trimming cost V 11 bases and J 1 base, with 8 bases left between them. Germline CDR1 reads MDHEN; CDR2 reads SYDVKM. This CDR3 is 12 amino acids long. The CDR3 is CAGGQTNEKLFF. In DNA, the CDR3 is TGTGCCGGGGGACAAACTAATGAAAAACTGTTTTTT. The full variable domain, its missing parts supplied by reference TRBV28 and TRBJ1-4, is DVKVTQSSRYLVKRTGEKVFLECVQDMDHENMFWYRQDPGLGLRLIYFSYDVKMKEKGDIPEGYSVSREKKERFSLILESASTNQTSMYLCAGGQTNEKLFFGSGTQLSVL.